These 30 T cell receptor beta chains came from one sample sequenced in a study of cytomegalovirus exposure and HLA in healthy donors. The PCR contained 60 Vbeta and 13 Jbeta primers. Sequencing used immunoSEQ multiplex PCR; TCRdb keeps in-frame clones, though not all of them. Seen here are around 130,000 clones, approximately 72% observed once, and the top ten hold 6% to 8%. Sequenced input: PBMCs. Receptor source: a woman in her fifties or sixties in good health and CMV-seronegative.

This sequence joins TRBV4-3 and TRBJ1-2; TRBD1 matches 8 bases. Looked up from germline, CDR1 is LGHNA and CDR2 is YSLEER. The CDR3 runs 13 residues. The V segment lost 1 base and the J segment 8 bases; nucleotides outside the gene matches: 3. For the CDR3, the DNA is TGCGCCAGCAGCCAAGGGACAGGGTTGGGCTACACCTTC. It codes for CASSQGTGLGYTF.

The chain employs TRBV2 and TRBJ1-6; D is undetermined. The CDR3 sequence is 13 residues long. CDR1 SNHLY and CDR2 FYNNEI come from the germline V gene. Deletions cut 2 bases from V and 8 bases from J, with 7 bases between. CDR3 DNA sequence: TGTGCCAGCAGTGAATCTCGGGATTCACCCCTCCACTTT. Translation: CASSESRDSPLHF.

This sequence joins TRBV4-3 and TRBJ2-5; tentatively, D is TRBD2 (5 bases). CDR1 is LGHNA, CDR2 YSLEER, per germline. V dropped 3 bases and J dropped 5 bases, with 10 bases sitting between them. The CDR3 has 13 residues. In nucleotides, the CDR3 is TGCGCCAGCAGCCACGGGATTCTTGAGACCCAGTACTTC. Translation: CASSHGILETQYF.

In this sample, this clone turned up a few times. The chain combines TRBV19 with TRBJ2-3; TRBD1 agrees at 8 bases. J gave up 8 bases and V 4 bases, and 11 bases lay outside the gene matches. The length of the CDR3 is 15 residues. Per germline, CDR1 LNHDA and CDR2 SQIVND (reference sequence). This CDR3 reads CASSTPGTGRGTQYF. CDR3 coding DNA: TGTGCCAGTAGTACCCCCGGGACAGGAAGGGGTACGCAGTATTTT. Filled out from reference TRBV19 and TRBJ2-3, the complete variable domain reads DGGITQSPKYLFRKEGQNVTLSCEQNLNHDAMYWYRQDPGQGLRLIYYSQIVNDFQKGDIAEGYSVSREKKESFPLTVTSAQKNPTAFYLCASSTPGTGRGTQYFGPGTRLTVL.

The V gene is TRBV10-3, the J gene TRBJ1-5, with 9 bases that match TRBD1. The CDR3 sequence is 15 residues long. The trim removed 5 bases at V and 1 base at J, leaving 3 bases unmatched. Germline CDR1 reads ENHRY; CDR2 reads SYGVKD. The CDR3 DNA is TGTGCCATCAGTTCCGGGACAGGGAGCAATCAGCCCCAGCATTTT. Protein product: CAISSGTGSNQPQHF.

The chain is built from TRBV10-3 and TRBJ1-2; no clear D. Germline lookup yields CDR1 ENHRY and CDR2 SYGVKD. CDR3 length: 16 residues. V was pared by 3 bases and J by 4 bases, with 18 bases between. The CDR3 DNA is TGTGCCATCAGTGATCCCCGGGCCCCAGGACTCTATGGCTACACCTTC. Its translation: CAISDPRAPGLYGYTF.

The chain has TRBV27 and TRBJ2-2, with 7 bases that match TRBD1. The trim removed 6 bases at V and 5 bases at J, leaving 9 bases unmatched. CDR1 is MNHEY, CDR2 SMNVEV, per germline (reference sequence). CDR3 length: 15 amino acids. The CDR3 nucleotides are TGTGCCAGCAGCCAAACAGGGACAGTGACCGGGGAGCTGTTTTTT. It translates to CASSQTGTVTGELFF.

Written as DNA, the CDR3 is TGTGCCAGCAGTCCCGTGGGGGGGCGAGAGACCCAGTACTTC. It encodes CASSPVGGRETQYF. V is TRBV2 and J is TRBJ2-5; perhaps TRBD2 as D (7 bases). Germline assignment: CDR1 SNHLY and CDR2 FYNNEI. The V end lost 5 bases, the J end lost 4 bases, and 14 bases lay between the germline ends. This CDR3 is built from 14 residues.

The V call is TRBV29-1, the J call TRBJ1-2; D is undetermined. The CDR3 extends over 10 amino acids. Trimming took 2 bases from V and 8 from J, leaving 6 bases between them. The germline V gene has CDR1 SQVTM and CDR2 ANQGSEA. As DNA, the CDR3 is TGCAGCGTTGAACAGTCCGGCTACACCTTC. Translating it yields CSVEQSGYTF. The full variable domain, rest sourced from reference TRBV29-1 and TRBJ1-2, is SAVISQKPSRDICQRGTSLTIQCQVDSQVTMMFWYRQQPGQSLTLIATANQGSEATYESGFVIDKFPISRPNLTFSTLTVSNMSPEDSSIYLCSVEQSGYTFGSGTRLTVV.

The chain recombines TRBV6-1 with TRBJ2-7; 9 positions match TRBD1. This CDR3 spans 14 amino acids. CDR1 is MNHNS and CDR2 is SASEGT in the germline V gene. The V gene end was trimmed by 7 bases and the J gene end by 5 bases; junction bases not matched to a gene: 9. Here the CDR3 reads CASTVRTGEDEQYF. The CDR3 nucleotides read TGTGCCAGCACCGTACGGACAGGGGAGGACGAGCAGTACTTC.

The V gene is TRBV5-6, the J gene TRBJ2-3; 7 bases are shared with TRBD1. The V gene end was trimmed by 3 bases and the J gene end by 6 bases; junction bases not matched to a gene: 7. The CDR3 runs to 14 residues. Germline CDR1 is SGHDT and CDR2 is YYEEEE. CDR3 coding DNA: TGTGCCAGCAGCTCCGGGACAGCACGCGATACGCAGTATTTT. It specifies CASSSGTARDTQYF.

This sequence joins TRBV19 and TRBJ1-1, with 7 nucleotides matching TRBD1. This CDR3 comprises 13 residues. With V trimmed by 7 bases and J by 6 bases, 8 bases remained unmatched. In germline, CDR1 is LNHDA, CDR2 SQIVND (reference sequence). CDR3 in amino acids: CASTTGFISEAFF. CDR3 sequence (DNA): TGTGCCAGTACGACAGGGTTCATCTCTGAAGCTTTCTTT. Together with reference TRBV19 and TRBJ1-1, the CDR3 gives the full variable domain: DGGITQSPKYLFRKEGQNVTLSCEQNLNHDAMYWYRQDPGQGLRLIYYSQIVNDFQKGDIAEGYSVSREKKESFPLTVTSAQKNPTAFYLCASTTGFISEAFFGQGTRLTVV.

V usage is TRBV5-4 and J usage is TRBJ2-5; 8 nucleotides line up with TRBD2. The J segment lost 2 bases and the V segment lost 4 bases, leaving 4 bases of the junction unmatched. Germline CDR1 is SGHNT and CDR2 is YYREEE (reference sequence). The CDR3 is 14 amino acids. CDR3: CASSSGTRQETQYF. The CDR3 DNA follows: TGTGCCAGCAGCAGCGGGACTAGGCAAGAGACCCAGTACTTC.

The rearrangement joins TRBV19 to TRBJ2-2; 7 bases agree with TRBD1. The CDR3 contains 20 residues. Germline V gene lookup returns CDR1 LNHDA and CDR2 SQIVND (reference sequence). With V trimmed by 3 bases and J by 5 bases, 21 bases remained unmatched. For the CDR3, the DNA is TGTGCCAGTAGTATTGAAAGTAAACAGGGGCGTATAACGGGGACCGGGGAGCTGTTTTTT. Amino acids: CASSIESKQGRITGTGELFF.

The genes are TRBV29-1 and TRBJ1-2, with unresolved D. Looked up from germline, CDR1 is SQVTM and CDR2 is ANQGSEA. CDR3 length: 12 amino acids. Deletions cut 5 bases from V and 2 bases from J, with 9 bases between. CDR3 DNA: TGCAGCGTTCAGGTTCTGAACTATGGCTACACCTTC. Translation: CSVQVLNYGYTF.

This chain joins TRBV2 and TRBJ2-1, with no clear D. There are 15 residues in the CDR3. Germline V lookup: CDR1 SNHLY, CDR2 FYNNEI. Between the trimmed V and J ends, which lost 6 bases and 1 base, there was a span of 13 bases. In nucleotides, the CDR3 is TGTGCCAGCAGACCCGACTTGGCGTCCTACAATGAGCAGTTCTTC. Amino acid sequence: CASRPDLASYNEQFF.

The chain links TRBV28 to TRBJ2-3; 9 nucleotides align to TRBD1. CDR3 length: 14 residues. CDR1 is MDHEN, CDR2 SYDVKM, per germline. Germline trimming cut 6 bases from V and 4 bases from J; bases unmatched to any gene: 5. Written as DNA, the CDR3 is TGTGCCAGCAGCACTACAGGGGGCCCAGATACGCAGTATTTT. It translates to CASSTTGGPDTQYF.

The sample holds a few counts of this clone. The chain employs TRBV19 and TRBJ2-1; 13 bases map to TRBD2. In germline, CDR1 is LNHDA, CDR2 SQIVND (reference sequence). The J segment lost 8 bases and the V segment lost 6 bases, leaving 7 bases of the junction unmatched. The CDR3 length is 15 residues. The DNA of the CDR3 is TGTGCCAGTAGACTAGCGGGGGGGCTTAGCGATGAGCAGTTCTTC. This codes for CASRLAGGLSDEQFF. Together with reference TRBV19 and TRBJ2-1, the CDR3 gives the full variable domain: DGGITQSPKYLFRKEGQNVTLSCEQNLNHDAMYWYRQDPGQGLRLIYYSQIVNDFQKGDIAEGYSVSREKKESFPLTVTSAQKNPTAFYLCASRLAGGLSDEQFFGPGTRLTVL.

This clone was counted only a few times. The rearrangement joins TRBV28 to TRBJ2-3; 10 positions agree with TRBD1. The CDR3 is 16 residues long. CDR1 MDHEN and CDR2 SYDVKM come from the germline V gene. Trimming at V came to 3 bases and at J to 0 bases, leaving 3 bases not matched to a gene. Here the CDR3 reads CASSLGQGTSTDTQYF. The CDR3 DNA is TGTGCCAGCAGTTTGGGACAGGGGACTAGCACAGATACGCAGTATTTT.

The CDR3 DNA reads as TGTGCCAGCAGCTTGGTACAGGGGGTTTCACCCCTCCACTTT. Translating it yields CASSLVQGVSPLHF. The chain recombines TRBV5-8 with TRBJ1-6; 8 bases fit TRBD1. V trimming: 0 bases; J trimming: 9 bases; junction bases outside the gene matches: 2. Germline lookup yields CDR1 SGHTS and CDR2 YDEGEE. The CDR3 sequence is 14 residues long.

This clone was detected once. The CDR3 loop is CASSADRLNKNIQYF. CDR3 sequence (DNA): TGTGCCAGCAGTGCCGACAGGCTAAACAAAAACATTCAGTACTTC. The rearrangement uses TRBV2 and TRBJ2-4; D perhaps matches TRBD1 (6 bases). Germline V CDR1 and CDR2: SNHLY, FYNNEI. V was clipped by 4 bases and J by 3 bases, with 13 bases between them. CDR3 length: 15 residues. The variable domain in full, with the rest retrieved from reference TRBV2 and TRBJ2-4, is EPEVTQTPSHQVTQMGQEVILRCVPISNHLYFYWYRQILGQKVEFLVSFYNNEISEKSEIFDDQFSVERPDGSNFTLKIRSTKLEDSAMYFCASSADRLNKNIQYFGAGTRLSVL.

The chain's CDR3 is CSVGAGEPGNTIYF. The CDR3 DNA reads TGCAGCGTTGGGGCGGGGGAACCTGGAAACACCATATATTTT. The V gene is TRBV29-1, the J gene TRBJ1-3; a possible D gene is TRBD1 (5 bases). The CDR3 loop spans 14 amino acids. Deletions cut 4 bases from V and 2 bases from J, with 12 bases between. Germline V gene lookup returns CDR1 SQVTM and CDR2 ANQGSEA.

J is TRBJ1-1 and V is TRBV6-5; TRBD1 aligns across 8 bases. The length of the CDR3 is 13 residues. Germline CDR1 is MNHEY and CDR2 is SVGAGI. J gave up 8 bases and V 5 bases, and 7 bases lay outside the gene matches. DNA for the CDR3: TGTGCCAGCAGTCGTACGGGGGACAGGGAAGCTTTCTTT. Encoded protein: CASSRTGDREAFF.

This sequence joins TRBV9 and TRBJ2-3; 12 bases are a match to TRBD1. The CDR3 runs to 16 residues. Germline CDR1 reads SGDLS; CDR2 reads YYNGEE. J lost 3 bases, V lost 2 bases, and 4 bases had no gene match. In DNA, the CDR3 is TGTGCCAGCAGCGTCCGGGACAGGGGGCGAACAGATACGCAGTATTTT. This translates into CASSVRDRGRTDTQYF.

This chain links TRBV6-5 with TRBJ2-7; 8 bases align to TRBD2. In germline, CDR1 is MNHEY, CDR2 SVGAGI. CDR3 length: 14 residues. Losses at the gene ends were 6 bases for V and 0 bases for J; bases not matched to a gene: 4. The CDR3 reads CASRHTSGSYEQYF. DNA for the CDR3: TGTGCCAGCAGACACACTAGCGGCTCCTACGAGCAGTACTTC.

The V gene is TRBV21-1, the J gene TRBJ2-3; the listed D gene, TRBD2, was not tested against the DNA. TRBV21-1 is given as a pseudogene. The length of the CDR3 is 18 residues. CDR3 bases: TGTGCCAGCAGCAAAGTAGGACAAGCGGGGGGGATCACAGATACGCAGTATTTT. Its protein is CASSKVGQAGGITDTQYF.

The chain uses TRBV5-4 and TRBJ2-7; D unresolved. Trimming stripped 0 bases from V and 0 bases from J, with 7 bases between. From germline, CDR1 is SGHNT and CDR2 YYREEE (reference sequence). The CDR3 has 14 amino acids. The CDR3 region has the DNA TGTGCCAGCAGCTTGGAAGCGCACTCCTACGAGCAGTACTTC. This codes for CASSLEAHSYEQYF.

V and J are TRBV19 and TRBJ1-1, with TRBD1 matching 10 bases. Looked up from germline, CDR1 is LNHDA and CDR2 is SQIVND (reference sequence). The V and J ends lost 7 bases and 1 base, in that order; junction bases with no gene match: 6. The CDR3 runs 15 residues. CDR3 DNA sequence: TGTGCCAGTAATTGGGACAGGGGCCCGAACACTGAAGCTTTCTTT. As protein: CASNWDRGPNTEAFF.

This chain joins TRBV7-9 and TRBJ1-6; tentatively, D is TRBD1 (6 bases). V lost 5 bases and J 8 bases, leaving 10 bases between the germline ends. CDR3 length equals 13 residues. Looked up from germline, CDR1 is SEHNR and CDR2 is FQNEAQ (reference sequence). The DNA for the CDR3 is TGTGCCAGCAGCGACCGACAGGATTCACCCCTCCACTTT. This gives the protein CASSDRQDSPLHF.

J is TRBJ2-1 and V is TRBV2, with TRBD2 matching 9 bases. From germline, CDR1 is SNHLY and CDR2 FYNNEI. Trimming took 7 bases from V and 10 from J; bases not matched to a gene: 14. The CDR3 covers 15 residues. The CDR3 nucleotides are TGTGCCAGCAAATTAGCGGGAGCGGGGAGGTTGGAGCAGTTCTTC. The encoded protein is CASKLAGAGRLEQFF.